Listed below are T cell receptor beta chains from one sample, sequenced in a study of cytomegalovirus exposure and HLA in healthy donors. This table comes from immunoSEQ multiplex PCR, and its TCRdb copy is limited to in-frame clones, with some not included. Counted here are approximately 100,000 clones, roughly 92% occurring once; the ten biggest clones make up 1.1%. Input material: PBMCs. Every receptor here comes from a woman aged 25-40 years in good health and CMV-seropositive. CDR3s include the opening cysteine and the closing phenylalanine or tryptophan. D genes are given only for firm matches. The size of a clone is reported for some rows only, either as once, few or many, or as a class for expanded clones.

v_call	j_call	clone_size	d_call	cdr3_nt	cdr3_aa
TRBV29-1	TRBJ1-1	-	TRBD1	TGCAGCGTTACCAGACAGGGTTTAGTCTTGACCACTGAAGCTTTCTTT	CSVTRQGLVLTTEAFF
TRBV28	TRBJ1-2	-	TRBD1	TGTGCCAGCAGTCTACAGGGGTGGAATGGCTACACCTTC	CASSLQGWNGYTF
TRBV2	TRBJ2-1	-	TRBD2	TGTGCCAGCAGAGCTAGCGGGAGTAGGAGCTCCTACAATGAGCAGTTCTTC	CASRASGSRSSYNEQFF
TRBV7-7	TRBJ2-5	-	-	TGTGCCAGCAGCTACGGACAGAGTGTCCAAGAGACCCAGTACTTC	CASSYGQSVQETQYF
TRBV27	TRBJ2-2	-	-	TGTGCCAGCAGTTTAATGGGGAGGGGGACGAACACCGGGGAGCTGTTTTTT	CASSLMGRGTNTGELFF
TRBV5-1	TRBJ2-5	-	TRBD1	TGCGCCAGCGGACAGGGGAGGGCCCCAGTGGAGACCCAGTACTTC	CASGQGRAPVETQYF
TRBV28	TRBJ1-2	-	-	TGTGCCAGCAGTCTCCTTGTGGGAGAAGGTGGCTACACCTTC	CASSLLVGEGGYTF
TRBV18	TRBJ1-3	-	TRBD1	TGTGCCAGCTCCGTTTCCCCCCCCCAGGGGGTATTTGGAAACACCATATATTTT	CASSVSPPQGVFGNTIYF
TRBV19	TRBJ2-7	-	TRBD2	TGTGCCAGTAGTATCTGGTTTGGGACTAGTTACGAGCAGTACTTC	CASSIWFGTSYEQYF
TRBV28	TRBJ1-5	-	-	TGTGCCAGCAGTTTAGCGGACTGGGACAATCAGCCCCAGCATTTT	CASSLADWDNQPQHF
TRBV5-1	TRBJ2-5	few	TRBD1	TGCGCCAGCAGCTCCCAGGGACAGCAAGAGACCCAGTACTTC	CASSSQGQQETQYF
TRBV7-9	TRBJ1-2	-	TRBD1	TGTGCCAGCAGCCCTCGGGACAGCGAGGAGGGCTACACCTTC	CASSPRDSEEGYTF
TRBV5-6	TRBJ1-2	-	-	TGTGCCAGCAGCATTGACAGTTATTATGGCTACACCTTC	CASSIDSYYGYTF
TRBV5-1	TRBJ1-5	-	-	TGCGCCAGCAGCGGAAACCAACCACTAAGCAATCAGCCCCAGCATTTT	CASSGNQPLSNQPQHF
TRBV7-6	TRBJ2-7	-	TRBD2	TGTGCCAGCAGCTCGGCGGACGGGGGGTCCTACGAGCAGTACTTC	CASSSADGGSYEQYF
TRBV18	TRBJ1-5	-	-	TGTGCCAGCTCACCACGGACAGTGGACCAGCCCCAGCATTTT	CASSPRTVDQPQHF
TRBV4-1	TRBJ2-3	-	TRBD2	TGCGCCAGCAGCCAAGGCCCGCAGGGGCTAGCGGGCCCAGATACGCAGTATTTT	CASSQGPQGLAGPDTQYF
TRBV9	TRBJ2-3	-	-	TGTGCCAGCAGCGTAGGGCAGGTAAACACCTTCTTACGCACAGATACGCAGTATTTT	CASSVGQVNTFLRTDTQYF
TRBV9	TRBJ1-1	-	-	TGTGCCAGCAGCCCAATCAGCGTAACTGAAGCTTTCTTT	CASSPISVTEAFF
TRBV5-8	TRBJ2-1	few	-	TGTGCCAGCAGCAGTTACAGTTACAATGAGCAGTTCTTC	CASSSYSYNEQFF
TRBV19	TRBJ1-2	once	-	TGTGCCAGTACCCCTAATCAATCTGGGAGGGTTGGCTATGGCTACACCTTC	CASTPNQSGRVGYGYTF
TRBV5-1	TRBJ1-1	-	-	TGCGCCAGCAGCTTTCAAGAACGGGACACTGCTTTCTTT	CASSFQERDTAFF
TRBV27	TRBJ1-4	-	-	TGTGCCAGCAGGACCTGGGGGCAGACCAAAAATGAAAAACTGTTTTTT	CASRTWGQTKNEKLFF
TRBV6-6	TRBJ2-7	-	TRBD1	TGTGCCAGCAGTTACGGACAGGGCATCAACGAGCAGTACTTC	CASSYGQGINEQYF
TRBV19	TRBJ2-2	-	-	TGTGCCAGTAGTCGACAGGGAGGCACCGGGGAGCTGTTTTTT	CASSRQGGTGELFF
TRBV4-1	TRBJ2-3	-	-	TGCGCCAGCAGCCTTCCCAGTTCCCATACGCAGTATTTT	CASSLPSSHTQYF
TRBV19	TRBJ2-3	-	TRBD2	TGTGCCAGTAGGAACTCAGCGGGAGTTTCGGATACGCAGTATTTT	CASRNSAGVSDTQYF
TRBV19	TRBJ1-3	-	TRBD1	TGTGCCAGTAATTCGCGGACAGGGGTAACTGGAAACACCATATATTTT	CASNSRTGVTGNTIYF
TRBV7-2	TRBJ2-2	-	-	TGTGCCAGCAGCTTAGTTCGGGTCTACACCGGGGAGCTGTTTTTT	CASSLVRVYTGELFF
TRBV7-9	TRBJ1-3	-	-	TGTGCCAGCAGCTTAGGCCAGGGCCCTGGAAACACCATATATTTT	CASSLGQGPGNTIYF
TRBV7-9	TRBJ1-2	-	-	TGTGCCAGCAGTCAGTCTGCGGGGGGCTACACCTTC	CASSQSAGGYTF
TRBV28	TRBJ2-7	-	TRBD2	TGTGCCAGCAGTTCTCGGACTAGCGCCGCGGCCGAGCAGTACTTC	CASSSRTSAAAEQYF
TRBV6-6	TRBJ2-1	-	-	TGTGCCAGCAGTTCCACTCAGGGGAGCTCCTACAATGAGCAGTTCTTC	CASSSTQGSSYNEQFF
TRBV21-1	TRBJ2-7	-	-	TGTGCCAGCAGCTCCTGCGTCGTCGGGACAGAATCCTACGAGCAGTACTTC	CASSSCVVGTESYEQYF
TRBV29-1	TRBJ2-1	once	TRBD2	TGCAGCGTTGTGGGGCTAGCGGGAGTTCAGGAGCAGTTCTTC	CSVVGLAGVQEQFF
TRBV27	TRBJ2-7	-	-	TGTGCCAGCAGCAAGCTGGGGAGTTTCTACGAGCAGTACTTC	CASSKLGSFYEQYF
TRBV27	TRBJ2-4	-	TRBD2	TGTGCCAGCAGAACGGGGGGGGGCAAAAACATTCAGTACTTC	CASRTGGGKNIQYF
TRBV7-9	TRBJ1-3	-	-	TGTGCCAGCAGCTTCCCCGCGAAGGACAGCTCTGGAAACACCATATATTTT	CASSFPAKDSSGNTIYF
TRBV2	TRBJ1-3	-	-	TGTGCCAGCAGTGATTTTGGGGGCCGAGTCGGAAACACCATATATTTT	CASSDFGGRVGNTIYF
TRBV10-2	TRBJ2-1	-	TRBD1	TGCGCCAGCAGATCAGGGGGGACAGGGGGGGACAATGAGCAGTTCTTC	CASRSGGTGGDNEQFF
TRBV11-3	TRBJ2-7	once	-	TGTGCCAGCAGCTTAGGTCCCAGCTCCTACGAGCAGTACTTC	CASSLGPSSYEQYF
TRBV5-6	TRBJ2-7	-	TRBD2	TGTGCCAGCAGCCCCCTGGCGGGAGCTTTTCAGTACTTC	CASSPLAGAFQYF
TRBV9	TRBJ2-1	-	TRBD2	TGTGCCAGCAGCGTAGCTGTGGCTAGCGGGTCTGTAAGCTCCTACAATGAGCAGTTCTTC	CASSVAVASGSVSSYNEQFF